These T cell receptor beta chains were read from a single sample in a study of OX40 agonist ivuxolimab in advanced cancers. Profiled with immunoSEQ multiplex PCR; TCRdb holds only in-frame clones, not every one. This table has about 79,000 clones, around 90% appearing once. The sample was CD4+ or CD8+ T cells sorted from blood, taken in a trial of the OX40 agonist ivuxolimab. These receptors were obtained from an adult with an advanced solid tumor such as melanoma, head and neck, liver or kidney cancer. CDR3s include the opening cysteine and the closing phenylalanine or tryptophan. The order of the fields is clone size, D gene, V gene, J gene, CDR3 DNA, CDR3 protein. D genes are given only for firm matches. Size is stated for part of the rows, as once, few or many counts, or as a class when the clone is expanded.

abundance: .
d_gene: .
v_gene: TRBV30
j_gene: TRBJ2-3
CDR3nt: TGTGCCTGGAGTCGGCAGGGAGGAAGCACAGATACGCAGTATTTT
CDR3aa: CAWSRQGGSTDTQYF

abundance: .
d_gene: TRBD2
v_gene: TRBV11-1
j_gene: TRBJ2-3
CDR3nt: TGTGCCAGCAGCTTAGGGGGACTAGTGTTAACAGATACGCAGTATTTT
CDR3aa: CASSLGGLVLTDTQYF

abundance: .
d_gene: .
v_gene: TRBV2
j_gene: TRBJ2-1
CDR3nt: TGTGCCAGCAGTGATCGGTCAGGGAAGGGCGATGAGCAGTTCTTC
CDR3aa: CASSDRSGKGDEQFF

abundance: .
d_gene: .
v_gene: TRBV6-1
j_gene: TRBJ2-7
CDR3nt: TGTGCCAGCAGGGGTTGGTCCTACGAGCAGTACTTC
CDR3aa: CASRGWSYEQYF

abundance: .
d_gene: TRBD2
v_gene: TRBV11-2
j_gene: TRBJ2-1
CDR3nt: TGTGCCAGCAGCCTAGCGGTTTACTCCTACAATGAGCAGTTCTTC
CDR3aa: CASSLAVYSYNEQFF

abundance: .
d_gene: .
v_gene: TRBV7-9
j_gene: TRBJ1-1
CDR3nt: TGTGCCAGCAGCTTCACGGGATCCACTGAAGCTTTCTTT
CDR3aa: CASSFTGSTEAFF

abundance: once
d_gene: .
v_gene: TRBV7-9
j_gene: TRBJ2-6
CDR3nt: TGTGCCAGCAGCTTAGAAGGTTCTGGGGCCAACGTCCTGACTTTC
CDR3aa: CASSLEGSGANVLTF

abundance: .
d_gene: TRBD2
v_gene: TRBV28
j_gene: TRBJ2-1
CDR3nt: TGTGCCAGCAGTCGGACTAGCGGGGCGAATGAGCAGTTCTTC
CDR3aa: CASSRTSGANEQFF

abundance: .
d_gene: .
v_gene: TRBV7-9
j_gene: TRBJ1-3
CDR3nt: TGTGCCAGCAGCTTAGCGCAGGGAAACACCATATATTTT
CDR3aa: CASSLAQGNTIYF

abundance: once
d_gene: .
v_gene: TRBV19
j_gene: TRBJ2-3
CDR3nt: TGTGCCAGTAGTACGTCTCTCGGAGTGGGGTATTTT
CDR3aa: CASSTSLGVGYF

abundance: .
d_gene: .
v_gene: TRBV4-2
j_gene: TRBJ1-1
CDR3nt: TGTGCCAGCAGCCAGGCAGGGGCGATGAACACTGAAGCTTTCTTT
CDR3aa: CASSQAGAMNTEAFF

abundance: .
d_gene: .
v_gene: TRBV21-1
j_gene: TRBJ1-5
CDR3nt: TGTGCCAGCAGCAAACCGATTAGCAATCAGCCCCAGCATTTT
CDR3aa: CASSKPISNQPQHF

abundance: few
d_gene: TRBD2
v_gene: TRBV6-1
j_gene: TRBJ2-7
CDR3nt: TGTGCCAGCAGTGAAAGGTTTGGGACTAGCTACGAGCAGTACTTC
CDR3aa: CASSERFGTSYEQYF

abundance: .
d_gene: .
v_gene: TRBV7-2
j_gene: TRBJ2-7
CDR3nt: TGTGCCAGCAGCTTAGTGGCAGGGTTTACATACGAGCAGTACTTC
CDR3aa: CASSLVAGFTYEQYF

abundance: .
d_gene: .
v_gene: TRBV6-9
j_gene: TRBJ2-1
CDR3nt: TGTGCCAGCAGTGGGGCCCTAGGGGGATATGGGTCCTACAATGAGCAGTTCTTC
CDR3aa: CASSGALGGYGSYNEQFF

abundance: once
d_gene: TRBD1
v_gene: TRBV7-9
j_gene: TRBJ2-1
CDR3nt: TGTGCCAGCAGCCCGGACAGGGGGCGAACTGAGCAGTTCTTC
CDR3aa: CASSPDRGRTEQFF

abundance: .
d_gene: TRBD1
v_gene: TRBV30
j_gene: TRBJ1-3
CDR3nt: TGTGCCTTCAGACAGGGGGCTGGAAACACCATATATTTT
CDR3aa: CAFRQGAGNTIYF

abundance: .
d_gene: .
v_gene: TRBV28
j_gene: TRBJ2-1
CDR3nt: TGTGCCAGCAGTTCCCTCCGGGGAGTACTGTATGAGCAGTTCTTC
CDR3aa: CASSSLRGVLYEQFF

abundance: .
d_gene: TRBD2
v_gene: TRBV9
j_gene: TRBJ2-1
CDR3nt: TGTGCCAGCAGCCCGCGGGAGAAGTTGAATGAGCAGTTCTTC
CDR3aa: CASSPREKLNEQFF

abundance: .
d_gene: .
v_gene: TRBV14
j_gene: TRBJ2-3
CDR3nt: TGTGCCAGCAGCCCCCTGGACAGCACAGATACGCAGTATTTT
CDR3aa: CASSPLDSTDTQYF

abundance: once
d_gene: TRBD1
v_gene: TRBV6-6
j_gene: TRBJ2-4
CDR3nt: TGTGCCAGCAGTACACAGGGGGCGGGGGCCAAAAACATTCAGTACTTC
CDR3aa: CASSTQGAGAKNIQYF

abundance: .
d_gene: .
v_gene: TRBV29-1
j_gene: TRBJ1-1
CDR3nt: TGCAGCGTTGTAGGGGAGAACACTGAAGCTTTCTTT
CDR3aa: CSVVGENTEAFF

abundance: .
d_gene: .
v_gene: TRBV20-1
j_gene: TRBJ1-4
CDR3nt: TGCAGTGCTAACTTAAATGAAAAACTGTTTTTT
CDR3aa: CSANLNEKLFF

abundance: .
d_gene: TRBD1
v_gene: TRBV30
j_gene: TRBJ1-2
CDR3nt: TGTGCCTGGGCCCCGGGACAGAACTATGGCTACACCTTC
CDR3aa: CAWAPGQNYGYTF

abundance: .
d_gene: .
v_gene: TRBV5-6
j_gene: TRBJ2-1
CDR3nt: TGTGCCAGTACGAGGAGCAGCTCCTACAATGAGCAGTTCTTC
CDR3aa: CASTRSSSYNEQFF

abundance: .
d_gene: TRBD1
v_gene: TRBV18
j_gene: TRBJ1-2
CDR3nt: TGTGCCAGCTCACGGGACAGCTATGGCTACACCTTC
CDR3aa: CASSRDSYGYTF

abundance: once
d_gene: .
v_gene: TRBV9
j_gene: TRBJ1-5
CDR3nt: TGTGCCAGCAGCGTAGGGACAGACAATCAGCCCCAGCATTTT
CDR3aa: CASSVGTDNQPQHF

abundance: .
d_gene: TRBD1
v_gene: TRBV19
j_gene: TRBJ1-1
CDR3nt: TGTGCCAGTAGATCGGACAGGGCATTTAGACGGAACACTGAAGCTTTCTTT
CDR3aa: CASRSDRAFRRNTEAFF

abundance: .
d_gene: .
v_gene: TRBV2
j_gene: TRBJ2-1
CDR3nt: TGTGCCAGCAGTGAGGTGTCTTACCCTTCCTACAATGAGCAGTTCTTC
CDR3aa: CASSEVSYPSYNEQFF

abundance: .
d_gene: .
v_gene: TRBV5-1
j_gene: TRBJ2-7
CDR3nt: TGCGCCAGCAGCCCGCAAGGCCGAGGCGAGCAGTACTTC
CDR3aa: CASSPQGRGEQYF

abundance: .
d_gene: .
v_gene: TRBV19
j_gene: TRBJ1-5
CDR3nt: TGTGCCAGTAGTACCCCTCAAGGGGGGATTCGGCCCCAGCATTTT
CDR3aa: CASSTPQGGIRPQHF

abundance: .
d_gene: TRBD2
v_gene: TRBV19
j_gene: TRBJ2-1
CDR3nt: TGTGCCAGTAGTCCCCGTTCGGGACTAGCGGGAGGGTCCCCATTAAATGAGCAGTTCTTC
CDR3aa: CASSPRSGLAGGSPLNEQFF

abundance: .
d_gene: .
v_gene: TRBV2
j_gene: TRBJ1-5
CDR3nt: TGTGCCAGCAGTGACGTGGGGGGTATGCAGCCCCAGCATTTT
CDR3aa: CASSDVGGMQPQHF

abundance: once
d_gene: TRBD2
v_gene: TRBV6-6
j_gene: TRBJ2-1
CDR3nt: TGTGCCAGCAGTTACTTACTAGCGGGAGACTACAATGAGCAGTTCTTC
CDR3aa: CASSYLLAGDYNEQFF

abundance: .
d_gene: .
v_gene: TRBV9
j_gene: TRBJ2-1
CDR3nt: TGTGCCAGCAGCTCAGTTTCGAATGAGCAGTTCTTC
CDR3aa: CASSSVSNEQFF

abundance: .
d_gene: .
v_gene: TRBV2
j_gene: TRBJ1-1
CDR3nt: TGTGCCAGCAGTGAAGCGCTTCAAGACACTGAAGCTTTCTTT
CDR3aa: CASSEALQDTEAFF

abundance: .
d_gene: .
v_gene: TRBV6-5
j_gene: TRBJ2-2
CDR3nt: TGTGCCAGCAGTTATACTAGTGCCGGGGAGCTGTTTTTT
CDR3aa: CASSYTSAGELFF

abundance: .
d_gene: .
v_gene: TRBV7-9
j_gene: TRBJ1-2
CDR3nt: TGTGCCAGCAGCTCCACGGGGGGATCTACTGGCTACACCTTC
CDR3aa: CASSSTGGSTGYTF

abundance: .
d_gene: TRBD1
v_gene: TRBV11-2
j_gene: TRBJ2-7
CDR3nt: TGTGCCAGCAGCCCGGGGACAGGAAGCTCCTCGGCCTACTACGAGCAGTACTTC
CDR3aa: CASSPGTGSSSAYYEQYF

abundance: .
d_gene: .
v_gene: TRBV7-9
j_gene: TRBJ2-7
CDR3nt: TGTGCCAGCAGCTTACTGGGAACCTACGAGCAGTACTTC
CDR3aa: CASSLLGTYEQYF

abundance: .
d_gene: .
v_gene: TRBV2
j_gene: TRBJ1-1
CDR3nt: TGTGCCAGCACGAAGGGGGAGAACACTGAAGCTTTCTTT
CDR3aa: CASTKGENTEAFF